These T cell receptor beta chains were read from a single sample in a study of CD8 T cells in ankylosing spondylitis. TCRdb independently ran MiXCR on the 5' RACE reads; one entry per CDR3 protein. The table lists approximately 300,000 distinct CDR3 sequences, around 7.6% of them singletons. Sequenced sample: blood, either unsorted or a sorted T cell fraction (not recorded which). The receptors originated from a male donor with ankylosing spondylitis. The CDR3 runs from the conserved cysteine through the conserved F or W. A D gene is named only where the DNA matches it firmly. A clone size is listed for some rows: how often the clone was seen (once, few, many), or a class if it is expanded.

V: TRBV12-3/TRBV12-4; D: -; J: TRBJ2-2; size: many; DNA: TGTGCCAGCAGTCCCCAGGGGTCCGGGGAGCTGTTTTTT; CDR3: CASSPQGSGELFF
V: TRBV5-1; D: -; J: TRBJ1-2; size: -; DNA: TGCGCCAGCAGCTTGGGCCCTGGACGCGCGGGCTACACCTTC; CDR3: CASSLGPGRAGYTF
V: TRBV3-1; D: TRBD2; J: TRBJ2-1; size: -; DNA: TGTGCCAGCAGCCCCCTCCGACTAGCGGGAGATTACAATGAGCAGTTCTTC; CDR3: CASSPLRLAGDYNEQFF
V: TRBV2; D: TRBD2; J: TRBJ2-1; size: few; DNA: TGTGCCAGCAGCCTTATGACTAGCGGGTTTGGTGAGCAGTTCTTC; CDR3: CASSLMTSGFGEQFF
V: TRBV7-6; D: TRBD2; J: TRBJ2-5; size: -; DNA: TGTGCCAGCAGCTTAGCCCCGGGACTAGTGGAGACCCAGTACTTC; CDR3: CASSLAPGLVETQYF
V: TRBV7-2; D: -; J: TRBJ1-1; size: few; DNA: TGTGCCAGCAGCCCAGAGACGGGGTCCAACACTGAAGCTTTCTTT; CDR3: CASSPETGSNTEAFF
V: TRBV5-1; D: -; J: TRBJ2-5; size: few; DNA: TGCGCCAGCAGCTCGGACTGGGGGGCCGAGACCCAGTACTTC; CDR3: CASSSDWGAETQYF
V: TRBV7-3; D: -; J: TRBJ2-7; size: -; DNA: TGTGCCAGCAGCTCGGTGCGGGGTTACGAGCAGTACTTC; CDR3: CASSSVRGYEQYF
V: TRBV7-2; D: -; J: TRBJ2-3; size: -; DNA: TGTGCCAGCAGCCTCTTCGGACAGTCTAGCACAGATACGCAGTATTTT; CDR3: CASSLFGQSSTDTQYF
V: TRBV6-1; D: -; J: TRBJ1-1; size: -; DNA: TGTGCCAGCAGTGAACCGACTATCGGGGCTTTCTTT; CDR3: CASSEPTIGAFF
V: TRBV9; D: TRBD2; J: TRBJ2-3; size: -; DNA: TGTGCCAGCAGCTTCACTCAGACTAGCGGGAGCACAGATACGCAGTATTTT; CDR3: CASSFTQTSGSTDTQYF
V: TRBV4-1; D: TRBD2; J: TRBJ2-4; size: few; DNA: TGCGCCAGCAGCCCGGGTGGACCGGGACTAGCGGGAATAGGAGCCAAAAACATTCAGTACTTC; CDR3: CASSPGGPGLAGIGAKNIQYF
V: TRBV29-1; D: TRBD1; J: TRBJ2-5; size: few; DNA: TGCAGCGTTGAAGCCCGGGACAGGGGTTTAGAGACCCAGTACTTC; CDR3: CSVEARDRGLETQYF
V: TRBV20-1; D: -; J: TRBJ2-7; size: few; DNA: TGCAGTGCTCACCCGAGGGGCTACGAGCAGTACTTC; CDR3: CSAHPRGYEQYF
V: TRBV3-1; D: TRBD1; J: TRBJ2-2; size: -; DNA: TGTGCCAGCAGCCAGCTCGACAGGGGCGGCACCGGGGAGCTGTTTTTT; CDR3: CASSQLDRGGTGELFF
V: TRBV27; D: -; J: TRBJ2-1; size: -; DNA: TGTGCCAGCAGTTTACGTGGCACCCTCGAAATGCGCAATGAGCAGTTCTTC; CDR3: CASSLRGTLEMRNEQFF
V: TRBV11-1; D: -; J: TRBJ2-6; size: -; DNA: TGTGCCAGCAGCTTAGTGAGGGCCAGCGCCAATCCAATTTCAAACCCCAACGTCCTGACTTTC; CDR3: CASSLVRASANPISNPNVLTF
V: TRBV7-9; D: TRBD2; J: TRBJ2-3; size: many; DNA: TGTGCCAGCAGCTTCCGCACTAGCGGGAGTGGTACGCAGTATTTT; CDR3: CASSFRTSGSGTQYF
V: TRBV4-2; D: TRBD2; J: TRBJ2-1; size: few; DNA: TGTGCCAGCAGCCCGTCTACTCGCAGCGGGAGGGGGAATGAGCAGTTCTTC; CDR3: CASSPSTRSGRGNEQFF
V: TRBV2; D: TRBD1; J: TRBJ1-4; size: -; DNA: TGTGCCAGCAGTGTTTCGGGACAGCCTATTGAAAAACTGTTTTTT; CDR3: CASSVSGQPIEKLFF